These 16 T cell receptor beta chains came from one sample sequenced in a study of blood T cell repertoires in COVID-19. Sequenced by immunoSEQ multiplex PCR; TCRdb stores in-frame clones only, minus some. The sample shows 250,000 to 350,000 clones, about 85% of them seen only once. What was sequenced was peripheral blood. These TCRs come from a woman in her forties or fifties who had recovered from COVID-19.

The rearrangement uses TRBV7-9 and TRBJ1-5, with unresolved D. V was shortened by 4 bases and J by 2 bases, with 9 bases between the two germline ends. The CDR3 sequence is 14 residues long. Germline CDR1 is SEHNR and CDR2 is FQNEAQ (reference sequence). CDR3 coding DNA: TGTGCCAGCAGCTACGGTTCCGGCAATCAGCCCCAGCATTTT. Protein: CASSYGSGNQPQHF. Complete variable domain (other parts from reference TRBV7-9 and TRBJ1-5): DTGVSQNPRHKITKRGQNVTFRCDPISEHNRLYWYRQTLGQGPEFLTYFQNEAQLEKSRLLSDRFSAERPKGSFSTLEIQRTEQGDSAMYLCASSYGSGNQPQHFGDGTRLSIL.

This clone occurred once. The chain is built from TRBV18 and TRBJ1-2; no reliable D call. The CDR3 runs to 20 residues. Germline CDR1 and CDR2: KGHSH and LQKENI. V lost 2 bases and J 1 base, leaving 26 bases between the germline ends. The CDR3 nucleotides read TGTGCCAGCTCACCAGTTCTTTTCCCCGGACTGGAGGTGAATAACTATGGCTACACCTTC. Its protein product is CASSPVLFPGLEVNNYGYTF.

This sequence joins TRBV9 and TRBJ2-1, with a weak D call TRBD1 (6 bases). The CDR3 spans 15 residues. The germline CDR1 and CDR2 sequences are SGDLS and YYNGEE. The V gene lost 4 bases and the J gene lost 4 bases, with 15 bases spanning the gap. CDR3 in DNA: TGTGCCAGCAGCCTCACCGGGACACTTTACAATGAGCAGTTCTTC. Protein sequence: CASSLTGTLYNEQFF. Looking up the rest from reference TRBV9 and TRBJ2-1 gives the full variable domain: DSGVTQTPKHLITATGQRVTLRCSPRSGDLSVYWYQQSLDQGLQFLIQYYNGEERAKGNILERFSAQQFPDLHSELNLSSLELGDSALYFCASSLTGTLYNEQFFGPGTRLTVL.

The chain uses TRBV28 and TRBJ2-6, with D possibly matching TRBD1 (5 bases). The CDR3 contains 16 residues. Germline CDR1 and CDR2: MDHEN and SYDVKM. The V and J ends lost 6 bases and 2 bases respectively, with 14 bases between them. The CDR3 coding sequence is TGTGCCAGCAGACTACAGACAGTAACTGGGGCCAACGTCCTGACTTTC. The encoded protein is CASRLQTVTGANVLTF.

This clone occurred a few times. The chain uses TRBV5-5 and TRBJ1-3; D is ambiguous. The V end was cut by 0 bases, the J end by 0 bases, with 7 bases between. The CDR3 sequence is 15 residues long. The germline V gene encodes CDR1 SGHKS and CDR2 YYEKEE (reference sequence). CDR3 DNA: TGTGCCAGCAGCTTGGGGCCGATCTCTGGAAACACCATATATTTT. Amino acid sequence: CASSLGPISGNTIYF. Looking up the rest from reference TRBV5-5 and TRBJ1-3 gives the full variable domain: DAGVTQSPTHLIKTRGQQVTLRCSPISGHKSVSWYQQVLGQGPQFIFQYYEKEERGRGNFPDRFSARQFPNYSSELNVNALLLGDSALYLCASSLGPISGNTIYFGEGSWLTVV.

CDR3 in DNA: TGTGCCAGCAGCCCATACGGTCCACGGACTATGAACACTGAAGCTTTCTTT. Encoded protein: CASSPYGPRTMNTEAFF. The chain joins TRBV7-2 to TRBJ1-1; D is unresolved. V dropped 5 bases and J dropped 0 bases, with 19 bases sitting between them. The CDR3 loop spans 17 amino acids. Germline CDR1 SGHTA, CDR2 FQGNSA.

This chain's CDR3 is CASSPGRRGEQYF. CDR3 DNA sequence: TGTGCCAGCAGTCCCGGGAGGAGGGGAGAGCAGTACTTC. The V call is TRBV28, the J call TRBJ2-7, with TRBD2 matching over 7 bases. Germline V lookup: CDR1 MDHEN, CDR2 SYDVKM. The CDR3 contains 13 residues. Losses at the gene ends were 5 bases for V and 7 bases for J; bases not matched to a gene: 8.

With respect to this clone: The identical CDR3 is also encoded by other nucleotide sequences in the sample. The chain uses TRBV4-3 and TRBJ1-1; 8 bases fit TRBD1. CDR3 length equals 14 residues. The J segment lost 1 base and the V segment lost 4 bases, leaving 2 bases of the junction unmatched. CDR1 and CDR2 (germline): LGHNA, YSLEER. CDR3 protein: CASSPGQGNTEAFF. The CDR3 DNA sequence: TGCGCCAGCAGCCCCGGACAGGGGAACACTGAAGCTTTCTTT.

This chain joins TRBV2 and TRBJ2-7, with 7 bases fitting TRBD1. CDR1 SNHLY and CDR2 FYNNEI come from the germline V gene. The length of the CDR3 is 12 residues. V lost 6 bases and J lost 3; bases outside the gene matches: 2. The CDR3 DNA reads TGTGCCAGCAGCGGGGACAGCTACGAGCAGTACTTC. It translates to CASSGDSYEQYF.

The chain carries TRBV5-1 and TRBJ2-5; D is unclear. Germline V CDR1 and CDR2: SGHRS, YFSETQ. The CDR3 extends over 13 amino acids. The V end was cut by 6 bases, the J end by 5 bases, with 14 bases between. CDR3 in DNA: TGCGCCAGCAAGAGGCAGTTTACGGAGACCCAGTACTTC. It codes for CASKRQFTETQYF.

The V and J genes are TRBV5-1 and TRBJ2-2; maybe TRBD1 (5 bases). The germline V gene has CDR1 SGHRS and CDR2 YFSETQ. V lost 0 bases and J lost 4, with 13 bases in between. CDR3 length: 16 residues. In nucleotides, the CDR3 is TGCGCCAGCAGCTTGGCTTCAGGGTCTGCCACCGGGGAGCTGTTTTTT. This sequence encodes CASSLASGSATGELFF.

This rearrangement joins TRBV5-1 to TRBJ1-5; D is perhaps TRBD1 (6 bases). The CDR3 extends over 15 amino acids. Deletions cut 0 bases from V and 0 bases from J, with 7 bases between. Germline loops: CDR1 SGHRS, CDR2 YFSETQ. The CDR3 reads CASSLAGDSNQPQHF. The DNA for the CDR3 is TGCGCCAGCAGCTTGGCAGGGGATAGCAATCAGCCCCAGCATTTT.

The chain couples TRBV5-1 to TRBJ2-2, with D perhaps TRBD2 (7 bases). This CDR3 region has 15 residues. V shed 4 bases and J shed 0 bases, with 10 bases lying between them. Germline-derived CDR1 and CDR2 are SGHRS and YFSETQ. This chain's CDR3 is CASSAGAPNTGELFF. CDR3 DNA: TGCGCCAGCAGCGCGGGGGCCCCGAACACCGGGGAGCTGTTTTTT.

V and J are TRBV9 and TRBJ1-2; TRBD1 might be the D (5 bases). Trimming took off 4 bases at V and 7 bases at J, with 11 bases between the two ends. Per the germline V gene, CDR1 is SGDLS and CDR2 is YYNGEE. The CDR3 loop spans 12 amino acids. CDR3 amino acids: CASSPQGGGYTF. The CDR3 bases are TGTGCCAGCAGCCCGCAGGGTGGTGGCTACACCTTC.

The chain joins TRBV6-2 or TRBV6-3 to TRBJ2-3; 7 bases line up with TRBD2. The CDR3 length is 16 residues. With 3 bases clipped from V and 0 bases from J, the junction kept 6 bases outside the gene matches. Germline CDR1 MNHEY, CDR2 SVGEGT. Here the CDR3 reads CASSYPSGASTDTQYF. Here the CDR3 DNA reads TGTGCCAGCAGTTATCCTAGCGGTGCTAGCACAGATACGCAGTATTTT.

This chain uses TRBV4-3 with TRBJ2-2, with 7 positions matching TRBD2. The CDR3 has 14 amino acids. Germline values: CDR1 LGHNA, CDR2 YSLEER. Losses at the gene ends were 0 bases for V and 7 bases for J; bases not matched to a gene: 2. In DNA, the CDR3 is TGCGCCAGCAGCCAAGATCGGGGGGACGGGGAGCTGTTTTTT. Translated, it gives CASSQDRGDGELFF.